The entry below describes one T cell receptor beta chain. TCRdb ran MiXCR on the 5' RACE reads and lists one entry per CDR3 protein. The table shows hundreds of thousands of distinct CDR3 sequences, with 25% occurring only once. This sample stems from a study of T-cell memory formation after mild COVID-19. CDR1 and CDR2 (germline): SGHAT, FQNNGV. The CDR3 is 15 residues long. J was trimmed by 9 bases and V by 4 bases; bases with no gene match: 11. V gene TRBV11-2 combines with J gene TRBJ2-1; 8 bases align to TRBD1. The sample taken for sequencing was PBMCs or a T cell subset sorted from them (not recorded which). The source is an adult woman who had mild COVID-19 (a few samples of this study predate the infection). Cell type and time point are not known. The CDR3 bases are TGTGCCAGCAGCTCCTCCGACAGGGGTGATACTGAGCAGTTCTTC. Encoded protein: CASSSSDRGDTEQFF.